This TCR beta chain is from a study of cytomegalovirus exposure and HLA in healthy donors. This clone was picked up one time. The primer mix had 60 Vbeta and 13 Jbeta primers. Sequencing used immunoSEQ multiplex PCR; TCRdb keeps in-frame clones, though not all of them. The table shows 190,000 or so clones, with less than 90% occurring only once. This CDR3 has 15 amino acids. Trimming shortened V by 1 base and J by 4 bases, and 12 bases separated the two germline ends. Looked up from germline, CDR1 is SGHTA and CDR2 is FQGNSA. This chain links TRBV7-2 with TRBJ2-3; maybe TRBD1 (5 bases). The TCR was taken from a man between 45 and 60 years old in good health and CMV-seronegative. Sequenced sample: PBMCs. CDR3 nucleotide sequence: TGTGCCAGCAGCTTAGAGGGGCAGGTCCCAGATACGCAGTATTTT. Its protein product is CASSLEGQVPDTQYF. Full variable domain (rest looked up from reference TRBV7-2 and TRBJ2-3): GAGVSQSPSNKVTEKGKDVELRCDPISGHTALYWYRQSLGQGLEFLIYFQGNSAPDKSGLPSDRFSAERTGGSVSTLTIQRTQQEDSAVYLCASSLEGQVPDTQYFGPGTRLTVL.